This entry lists 22 T cell receptor beta chains sequenced from one sample in a study of vaccination and CD4 T cells after COVID-19. Their antigens are not known. Sequenced with the Oncomine TCR Beta short-read assay was DNA taken from cultured CD4+ T cells. TCRdb called the PCR reads again in MiXCR, with one record for every CDR3 protein. The sample lists almost 5,500 distinct CDR3 sequences, 34% occurring once. Treatment in this sample: roughly 10-day PBMC culture with coronavirus spike peptide pools or control peptides (ViraFEST assay). Specimen: CD4+ T cells from blood, cultured in vitro, collected after SARS-CoV-2 vaccination. The receptor source for this set is a human donor who had recovered from COVID-19.

There are a few counts of this clonotype. The chain is built from TRBV30 and TRBJ2-7; 8 bases are a match to TRBD2. Germline CDR1 GTSNPN, CDR2 SVGIG (reference sequence). This CDR3 has 14 residues. V shed 2 bases, J shed 2 bases, and the junction held 5 bases outside the gene matches. The CDR3 DNA reads TGTGCCTGGAGTCGGGCGGGGGGTCCCTACGAGCAGTACTTC. Protein product: CAWSRAGGPYEQYF. The variable domain in full, with the rest retrieved from reference TRBV30 and TRBJ2-7, is SQTIHQWPATLVQPVGSPLSLECTVEGTSNPNLYWYRQAAGRGLQLLFYSVGIGQISSEVPQNLSASRPQDRQFILSSKKLLLSDSGFYLCAWSRAGGPYEQYFGPGTRLTVT.

This sequence joins TRBV20-1 and TRBJ2-1; 7 nucleotides match TRBD1. After removal of 5 bases from V and 0 bases from J, the junction contained 7 bases not matched to a gene. Germline CDR1 DFQATT, CDR2 SNEGSKA (reference sequence). The CDR3 is 15 residues long. CDR3 protein: CSAGSTGSSYNEQFF. The CDR3 DNA is TGCAGTGCTGGATCGACAGGGAGCTCCTACAATGAGCAGTTCTTC.

The CDR3 nucleotides read TGCAGTGCCGAGGCGGACAGCTACGAGCAGTACTTC. It is translated as CSAEADSYEQYF. This chain links TRBV20-1 with TRBJ2-7, with TRBD1 as a possible D gene (6 bases). Trimming took 6 bases from V and 3 from J, leaving 12 bases between them. The CDR3 is 12 amino acids. Looked up from germline, CDR1 is DFQATT and CDR2 is SNEGSKA (reference sequence).

Only a few counts were recorded for this clonotype. J is TRBJ2-4 and V is TRBV20-1; D is perhaps TRBD2 (5 bases). The CDR3 is 13 residues long. Deletions cut 6 bases from V and 8 bases from J, with 17 bases between. Per germline, CDR1 DFQATT and CDR2 SNEGSKA (reference sequence). The CDR3 region is CSAPGGGRDIQYF. The CDR3 nucleotides read TGCAGTGCCCCCGGAGGTGGGAGAGACATTCAGTACTTC.

The V gene is TRBV7-3, the J gene TRBJ2-5, with D tentatively TRBD2 (6 bases). V was cut by 3 bases and J by 0 bases, with 8 bases left in between. The germline gives CDR1 SGHTA, CDR2 FQGTGA. CDR3 length: 14 residues. The CDR3 nucleotides read TGTGCCAGCAGCTTTGGGGGGTACCAAGAGACCCAGTACTTC. Amino acids: CASSFGGYQETQYF.

The rearrangement joins TRBV11-2 to TRBJ2-7; D might be TRBD2 (6 bases). Germline loops: CDR1 SGHAT, CDR2 FQNNGV. This CDR3 contains 15 residues. Trimming removed 5 bases at V and 5 bases at J, with 19 bases between. The CDR3 DNA reads as TGTGCCAGCAGCGCGAGGACCGGGGCGGGGAACGAGCAGTACTTC. This gives the protein CASSARTGAGNEQYF. The full variable domain, with the rest looked up from reference TRBV11-2 and TRBJ2-7, is EAGVAQSPRYKIIEKRQSVAFWCNPISGHATLYWYQQILGQGPKLLIQFQNNGVVDDSQLPKDRFSAERLKGVDSTLKIQPAKLEDSAVYLCASSARTGAGNEQYFGPGTRLTVT.

The chain has TRBV6-2 or TRBV6-3 and TRBJ1-5; D is unresolved. V was cut by 2 bases and J by 0 bases, with 14 bases left in between. This CDR3 is built from 17 residues. The germline V gene has CDR1 MNHEY and CDR2 SVGEGT. Written as DNA, the CDR3 is TGTGCCAGCAGTTACGTAGAGGGTTTGGCTAGCAATCAGCCCCAGCATTTT. This sequence encodes CASSYVEGLASNQPQHF.

The rearrangement uses TRBV7-3 and TRBJ2-1; 12 bases fit TRBD2. CDR3 length: 15 residues. V lost 4 bases and J lost 8; bases outside the gene matches: 6. The germline gives CDR1 SGHTA, CDR2 FQGTGA. CDR3: CASSSTSGSYHEQFF. The CDR3 nucleotides read TGTGCCAGCAGCTCGACTAGCGGGAGTTACCATGAGCAGTTCTTC.

The CDR3 DNA reads as TGCAGTGCTAGAGGGGTCAGCCCAGGGCAGTACTTC. It codes for CSARGVSPGQYF. The chain couples TRBV20-1 to TRBJ2-7; unclear D gene. V was pared by 1 base and J by 9 bases, with 13 bases between. Germline-derived CDR1 and CDR2 are DFQATT and SNEGSKA (reference sequence). The CDR3 covers 12 residues.

This chain joins TRBV20-1 and TRBJ2-5, with TRBD2 as a possible D gene (6 bases). CDR3 length: 15 amino acids. From germline, CDR1 is DFQATT and CDR2 SNEGSKA (reference sequence). Deletions cut 3 bases from V and 4 bases from J, with 18 bases between. The CDR3 protein is CSASVMGGQGETQYF. The CDR3 nucleotides read TGCAGTGCTAGCGTGATGGGGGGTCAAGGAGAGACCCAGTACTTC.

The V call is TRBV2, the J call TRBJ2-4; 8 bases fit TRBD1. Germline V gene lookup returns CDR1 SNHLY and CDR2 FYNNEI. This CDR3 is 13 amino acids long. V dropped 6 bases and J dropped 3; count of bases not matched to a gene: 1. The DNA for the CDR3 is TGTGCCAGCAGCGGGACAGGCAAAAACATTCAGTACTTC. It is translated as CASSGTGKNIQYF.

J is TRBJ2-6 and V is TRBV18; perhaps TRBD1 as D (5 bases). V was trimmed by 3 bases and J by 0 bases, leaving 12 bases between them. CDR1 KGHSH and CDR2 LQKENI come from the germline V gene. This CDR3 comprises 17 residues. The CDR3, as DNA: TGTGCCAGCTCACCGATAGGGGCCAGCTCTGGGGCCAACGTCCTGACTTTC. As protein: CASSPIGASSGANVLTF.

This clonotype was counted between two and nine times. The chain employs TRBV21-1 and TRBJ1-1; the table's D call, TRBD1, has no DNA check behind it. TRBV21-1 is reported as a pseudogene. The CDR3 runs 16 residues. The CDR3 protein is CASSTTGTGVNTEAFF. In nucleotides, the CDR3 is TGTGCCAGCAGCACCACCGGGACAGGGGTGAACACTGAAGCTTTCTTT.

This clonotype was observed a handful of times. J is TRBJ1-2 and V is TRBV10-3; 9 bases line up with TRBD1. Germline trimming cut 6 bases from V and 1 base from J; bases unmatched to any gene: 12. CDR1 and CDR2 from the germline V gene are ENHRY and SYGVKD. The CDR3 consists of 17 residues. This chain's CDR3 is CAISSQGAAKLNYGYTF. CDR3 sequence (DNA): TGTGCCATCAGCTCACAGGGGGCCGCGAAACTTAACTATGGCTACACCTTC.

This clonotype was counted a few times. This sequence joins TRBV6-1 and TRBJ2-7; 12 bases are a match to TRBD1. With V trimmed by 4 bases and J by 7 bases, 8 bases remained unmatched. The CDR3 is made up of 15 amino acids. Germline V gives CDR1 MNHNS, CDR2 SASEGT. CDR3 region: CASSGRRGQGAEQYF. As DNA, the CDR3 is TGTGCCAGCAGTGGCAGAAGGGGACAGGGGGCGGAGCAGTACTTC.

This clonotype was picked up a small number of times. V is TRBV19 and J is TRBJ2-7; 7 bases align to TRBD2. Germline CDR1 and CDR2: LNHDA and SQIVND (reference sequence). This CDR3 has 14 amino acids. Germline trimming cut 4 bases from V and 3 bases from J; bases unmatched to any gene: 6. The CDR3 loop is CASSTLAELYEQYF. The CDR3 coding sequence is TGTGCCAGTAGTACCCTAGCGGAGCTCTACGAGCAGTACTTC.

This clonotype was seen a handful of times. The chain joins TRBV28 to TRBJ1-1; D unresolved. The CDR3 consists of 16 residues. CDR1 and CDR2 (germline): MDHEN, SYDVKM. V was cut by 4 bases and J by 3 bases, with 18 bases left in between. CDR3 sequence (DNA): TGTGCCAGCAGTTGGAAAACACTCAGACGTGACACTGAAGCTTTCTTT. Protein product: CASSWKTLRRDTEAFF.

In DNA, the CDR3 is TGCACTCCCGGCAGGGGGGGGAGGTATTTT. Translating it yields CTPGRGGRYF. The chain joins TRBV20-1 to TRBJ2-3; D tentatively fits TRBD1 or TRBD2 (7 bases each). Germline assignment: CDR1 DFQATT and CDR2 SNEGSKA (reference sequence). The length of the CDR3 is 10 residues.

This clonotype was counted a few times. V usage is TRBV7-2 and J usage is TRBJ1-5, with a tentative D call TRBD1 (5 bases). V dropped 1 base and J dropped 6 bases, with 13 bases sitting between them. The CDR3 consists of 15 residues. CDR1 is SGHTA, CDR2 FQGNSA, per germline. CDR3 amino acids: CASSLDAGRGQPQHF. For the CDR3, the DNA is TGTGCCAGCAGCTTAGATGCAGGAAGGGGTCAGCCCCAGCATTTT.

CDR3 sequence: CASNSGPGEQYF. In nucleotides, the CDR3 is TGTGCCAGTAATTCGGGGCCAGGCGAGCAGTACTTC. The chain couples TRBV19 to TRBJ2-7, with D perhaps matching TRBD1 or TRBD2 (5 bases each). The V end lost 7 bases, the J end lost 6 bases, and 13 bases lay between the germline ends. CDR3 length: 12 amino acids. CDR1 is LNHDA and CDR2 is SQIVND in the germline V gene (reference sequence).

This clonotype has just a few counts. V is TRBV6-1 and J is TRBJ1-2, with 9 bases matching TRBD1. The trim removed 6 bases at V and 4 bases at J, leaving 6 bases unmatched. Germline CDR1 is MNHNS and CDR2 is SASEGT. CDR3 size: 14 residues. CDR3 nucleotide sequence: TGTGCCAGCAGCCGGGGACAGGGAGGCTATGGCTACACCTTC. This gives the protein CASSRGQGGYGYTF.

This clonotype appeared a few times. The chain employs TRBV6-5 and TRBJ2-5; 11 bases fit TRBD2. CDR3 length: 17 residues. Germline V CDR1 and CDR2: MNHEY, SVGAGI. V was pared by 2 bases and J by 2 bases, with 7 bases of the junction left unmatched. DNA of the CDR3: TGTGCCAGCAGTTACGCCGGGACTAGCGGCCTTCAAGAGACCCAGTACTTC. Its protein is CASSYAGTSGLQETQYF.